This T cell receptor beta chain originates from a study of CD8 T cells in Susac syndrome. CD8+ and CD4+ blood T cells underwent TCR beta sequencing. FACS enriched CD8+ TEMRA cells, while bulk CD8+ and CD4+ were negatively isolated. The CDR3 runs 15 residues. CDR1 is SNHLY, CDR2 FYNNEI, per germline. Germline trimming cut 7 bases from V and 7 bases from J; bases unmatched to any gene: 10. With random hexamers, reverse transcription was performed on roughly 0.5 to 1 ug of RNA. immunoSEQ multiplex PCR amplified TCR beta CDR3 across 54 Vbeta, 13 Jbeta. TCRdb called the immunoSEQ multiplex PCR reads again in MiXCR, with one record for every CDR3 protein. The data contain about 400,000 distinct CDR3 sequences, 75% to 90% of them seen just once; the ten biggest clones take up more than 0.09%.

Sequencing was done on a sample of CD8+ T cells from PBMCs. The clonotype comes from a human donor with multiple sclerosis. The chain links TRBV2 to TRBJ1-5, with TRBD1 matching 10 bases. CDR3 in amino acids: CASTRTGGPWQPQHF. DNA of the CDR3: TGTGCCAGCACTCGGACAGGGGGACCATGGCAGCCCCAGCATTTT. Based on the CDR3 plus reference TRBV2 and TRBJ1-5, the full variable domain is EPEVTQTPSHQVTQMGQEVILRCVPISNHLYFYWYRQILGQKVEFLVSFYNNEISEKSEIFDDQFSVERPDGSNFTLKIRSTKLEDSAMYFCASTRTGGPWQPQHFGDGTRLSIL.